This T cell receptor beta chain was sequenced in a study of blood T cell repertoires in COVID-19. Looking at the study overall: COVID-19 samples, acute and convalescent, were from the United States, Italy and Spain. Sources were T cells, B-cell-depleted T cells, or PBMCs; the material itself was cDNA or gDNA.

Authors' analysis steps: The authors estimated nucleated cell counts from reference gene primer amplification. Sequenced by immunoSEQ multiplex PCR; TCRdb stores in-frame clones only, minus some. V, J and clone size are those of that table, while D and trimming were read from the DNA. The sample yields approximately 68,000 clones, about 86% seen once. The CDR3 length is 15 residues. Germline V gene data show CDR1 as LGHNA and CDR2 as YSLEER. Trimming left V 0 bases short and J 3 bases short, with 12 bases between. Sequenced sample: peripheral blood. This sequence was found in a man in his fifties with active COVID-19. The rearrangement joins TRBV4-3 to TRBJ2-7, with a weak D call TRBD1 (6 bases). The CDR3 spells CASSQDRDTIYEQYF. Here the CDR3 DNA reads TGCGCCAGCAGCCAAGATCGGGACACAATCTACGAGCAGTACTTC.